This T cell receptor (beta chain) was recovered during a study of shared clonotypes between healthy human individuals (dated by TCRdb to 2018 to 2021). Looking at the study overall: The cohort included a few men and two women between 18 and 49 years of age. For each donor, three plates each were used for CD4 naive and CD4 memory, two plates were used for CD8 naive, and one plate was used for CD8 memory. To estimate repertoire size and how much clonotypes are shared between individuals, the study performed deep sequencing of blood TCR repertoires from a few healthy adults. Per donor, leukapheresis produced somewhere between about 0.8 and 9.5 billion PBMCs. Different laboratories and diverse techniques were used to prepare libraries and sequence TCR repertoires, to increase sequencing depth and limit assay-specific biases.

TCR CDR3 regions were amplified from genomic DNA by multiplex PCR using the deep immunoSEQ assay. Extracted genomic DNA from each cell subset was spread evenly across all wells of several immunoSEQ 96-well plates, with each plate serving as a replicate. Each replicate PCR for sorted subsets received around 0.2 ug genomic DNA, equal to tens of thousands of T cell genomes. Purified libraries were quantified with a Qubit 3.0 fluorometer, sized on a Bioanalyzer 2100, and re-quantified with the KAPA Library Quantification kit. Every immunoSEQ 96-well plate was sequenced on a separate single-read 150-cycle Illumina NextSeq 550 flow cell. As for the original processing: Because only junctional sequences without quality scores were contained in the immunoSEQ output, filtering matching that applied to full-length reads could not be performed. Sequences were annotated with PyIR, a Python wrapper for IgBLAST v1.9, and V/J genes and CDR3 were assigned using IMGT germline references. Reads were filtered out if the reads had weak V/J assignments (E-value above 1e-6), no CDR3, stop codons, out-of-frame junctions, or ambiguous translated residues. V3J clonotypes were defined as sequences sharing an identical inferred V gene, J gene, and CDR3 amino acid sequence. Percentage overlap between repertoires was computed as shared unique clonotypes divided by the size of the smaller repertoire. Repertoire richness was assessed with RTK rarefaction, the Chao1 estimator, and Recon v2.1 estimates of unobserved clonotypes. For all TCRbeta clonotypes obtained by the gDNA method from four donors, generation probabilities were computed with OLGA. TCRdb carries this immuneACCESS record with in-frame sequences only. Its versions omit some clonotypes, under half of them owing to an unresolved V gene in the studies checked, with the rest unexplained. That table gives V, J and clone size, and the DNA gave D and trimming. The sample profile shows some 1,600,000 clones; around 98% of them were found once. The ten largest account for 0.4% to 0.45% of the sample.

Summary of the overall study and its limitations: Estimated clonotype richness was generally larger for naive than for memory subsets. Higher generation probabilities were observed for clonotypes shared by all four sorted-subset donors than for non-shared clonotypes. Across a handful of donors, approximately 4.9% of naive CD4, around 3.5% of naive CD8, 2% to 2.5% of memory CD4, and under 0.45% of memory CD8 clonotypes were shared. Because the study included a small number of donors, the genetic and exposure-history diversity represented was limited. Pairwise subsampling led to the expectation that sequencing depth would affect the degree of clonotype sharing among donors. Sampling was limited to blood, and TCR repertoires in tissue likely differ from TCR repertoires in blood. Even with the large sequencing depth, rarefaction of the sorted-subset datasets indicated that sequencing was incomplete.

V is reduced by 6 bases and J by 4 bases, leaving a spacing of 13 bases between them. The CDR3 measures 13 amino acids from cysteine to phenylalanine. Solely the CDR3 DNA is kept, with 39 bases framed from the first base. CDR1 and CDR2 (MNHEY, SVGAGI) derive from the germline V gene. Healthy HIV-negative adults with no recently reported acute infections or vaccinations were included as donors. All donors were Caucasian adults living in Nashville, Tennessee, USA. CD4+ T cells were enriched through magnetic negative selection, after which naive cells were positively selected on CD45RA and the remaining negative fraction served as the memory subset. Blood was collected by leukapheresis, and PBMCs were isolated by Ficoll-Histopaque density gradient centrifugation and then cryopreserved in liquid nitrogen vapor phase. Analytical flow cytometry was used to check the purity and quantity of every magnetically sorted T cell population. From each sorted fraction, genomic DNA was isolated and quantified by UV absorbance on a Nanodrop 2000c.

Worth noting for this clone: The target of this receptor is not known. No base qualities exist here, and no much larger clone lies one base off it.

This clonotype originated in a man aged 25-40 years in good health. The chain links TRBV6-5 with TRBJ2-7; the D gene is not confidently resolved. The sample comprised naive CD4+ T cells sorted from blood. The cell subset or site label for this specimen denotes: CD45RA+ positively selected. The encoded CDR3 is CASSPMGPYEQYF. The bases are TGTGCCAGCAGCCCAATGGGCCCTTACGAGCAGTACTTC.